This is a list of T cell receptor beta chains from one sample in a study of response to subunit inactivated influenza vaccine. TCRdb analysed the RT-PCR reads with MiXCR anew, one entry per CDR3 protein. This table has about 580,000 distinct CDR3 sequences, 14% appearing once. Sample: PBMCs from blood, taken 11 to 12 days after vaccination. These receptors were collected from a man aged 50-60 years who received an inactivated influenza vaccine. Each CDR3 is given with its conserved first and last residue. Each record gives: V gene, CDR3 length, clone size, D gene, J gene, CDR3 protein, CDR3 DNA. D genes are given only for firm matches. The listing skips clone size in some rows; elsewhere it reads once, few, many or a size class.

TRBV13	13	.	.	TRBJ2-6	CASSLYNNRVLTF	TGTGCCAGCAGCTTGTATAACAACCGCGTCCTGACTTTC
TRBV12-3/TRBV12-4	19	few	.	TRBJ2-3	CASRRLWPGAPKSTDTQYF	TGTGCCAGCAGACGGCTATGGCCGGGGGCGCCAAAGTCGACAGATACGCAGTATTTT
TRBV6-1	15	.	.	TRBJ1-2	CASRQADLTNYGYTF	TGTGCCAGCAGACAGGCCGACCTCACTAACTATGGCTACACCTTC
TRBV4-2	15	.	TRBD2	TRBJ2-3	CASSRGGTGTDTQYF	TGTGCCAGCTCCCGGGGGGGAACGGGCACAGATACGCAGTATTTT
TRBV27	19	.	TRBD2	TRBJ2-7	CASSLQGPLGLALPYEQYF	TGTGCCAGCAGTCTGCAGGGGCCCCTGGGACTAGCGCTACCCTACGAGCAGTACTTC
TRBV6-1	16	few	TRBD1	TRBJ2-1	CASRQTTGTAYNEQFF	TGTGCCAGCAGACAAACAACCGGGACAGCCTACAATGAGCAGTTCTTC
TRBV3-1	16	few	TRBD1	TRBJ2-5	CASSPVGAGGRETQYF	TGTGCCAGCAGCCCAGTCGGGGCAGGGGGCCGGGAGACCCAGTACTTC
TRBV2	13	.	TRBD1	TRBJ2-7	CASDGTDRREQYF	TGTGCCAGCGACGGGACAGATAGACGCGAGCAGTACTTC
TRBV6-1	14	.	.	TRBJ2-5	CASTSSVGGQTQYF	TGTGCCAGCACCTCCTCGGTGGGGGGTCAGACCCAGTACTTC
TRBV29-1	13	few	.	TRBJ2-3	CSVEVVVADTQYF	TGCAGCGTTGAGGTTGTCGTGGCAGATACGCAGTATTTT
TRBV6-5	13	many	.	TRBJ2-7	CASSFGSSYEQYF	TGTGCCAGCAGTTTTGGCAGCTCCTACGAGCAGTACTTC